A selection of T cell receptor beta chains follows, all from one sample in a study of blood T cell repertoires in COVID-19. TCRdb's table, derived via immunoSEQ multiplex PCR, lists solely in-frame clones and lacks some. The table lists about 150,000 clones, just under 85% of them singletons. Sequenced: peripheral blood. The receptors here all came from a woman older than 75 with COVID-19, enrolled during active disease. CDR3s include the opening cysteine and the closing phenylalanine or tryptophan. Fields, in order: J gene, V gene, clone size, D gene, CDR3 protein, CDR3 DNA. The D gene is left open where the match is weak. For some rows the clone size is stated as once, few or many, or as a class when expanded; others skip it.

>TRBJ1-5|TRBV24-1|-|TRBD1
CATSDSGQGWNQPQHF
TGTGCCACCAGTGATTCCGGACAGGGGTGGAATCAGCCCCAGCATTTT
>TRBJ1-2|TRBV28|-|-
CASSLGAGYYGYTF
TGTGCCAGCAGTTTAGGAGCCGGTTACTATGGCTACACCTTC
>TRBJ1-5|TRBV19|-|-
CASTIPGSRNQPQHF
TGTGCCAGTACCATACCCGGTTCCCGAAATCAGCCCCAGCATTTT
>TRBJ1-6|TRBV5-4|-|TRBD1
CASSDDRGNSPLHF
TGTGCCAGCAGCGATGACAGGGGGAATTCACCCCTCCACTTT
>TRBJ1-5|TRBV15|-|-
CATAKGQGGKPQHF
TGTGCCACCGCTAAGGGTCAAGGGGGTAAGCCCCAGCATTTT
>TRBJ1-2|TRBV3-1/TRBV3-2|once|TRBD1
CASSQGVRGGERTNYGYTF
TGTGCCAGCAGCCAAGGGGTTAGAGGGGGCGAACGTACTAACTATGGCTACACCTTC
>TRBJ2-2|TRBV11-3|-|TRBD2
CASSLRLAGAGELFF
TGTGCCAGCAGCTTAAGACTAGCGGGAGCCGGGGAGCTGTTTTTT
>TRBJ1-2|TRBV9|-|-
CASSGSRLTYGYTF
TGTGCCAGCAGCGGGAGCCGCCTTACCTATGGCTACACCTTC
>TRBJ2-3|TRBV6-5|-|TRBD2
CASSYGGSRTDTQYF
TGTGCCAGCAGTTACGGCGGGAGTAGGACAGATACGCAGTATTTT
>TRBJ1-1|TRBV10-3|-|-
CAAKGQTNTEAFF
TGTGCCGCCAAGGGGCAGACGAACACTGAAGCTTTCTTT
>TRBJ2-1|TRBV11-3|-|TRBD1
CASSSGQGSSDEQFF
TGTGCCAGCAGCTCTGGACAGGGGTCATCCGATGAGCAGTTCTTC
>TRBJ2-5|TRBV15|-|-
CATSRDGVGGETQYF
TGTGCCACCAGCAGAGATGGGGTCGGGGGAGAGACCCAGTACTTC
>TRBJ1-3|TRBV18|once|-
CASSLLDSSGNTIYF
TGTGCCAGCTCACTCCTAGACAGCTCTGGAAACACCATATATTTT
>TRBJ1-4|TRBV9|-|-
CASSVQGQNEKLFF
TGTGCCAGCAGCGTACAGGGTCAGAATGAAAAACTGTTTTTT
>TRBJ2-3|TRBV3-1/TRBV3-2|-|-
CASSQAGPIGGTQYF
TGTGCCAGCAGCCAAGCCGGGCCAATCGGAGGTACGCAGTATTTT
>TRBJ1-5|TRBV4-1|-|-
CASSQEGQTGPNQPQHF
TGCGCCAGCAGCCAAGAGGGGCAGACAGGTCCAAATCAGCCCCAGCATTTT
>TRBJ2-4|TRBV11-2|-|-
CASSLAPSINIQYF
TGTGCCAGCAGCTTGGCCCCTTCAATAAACATTCAGTACTTC
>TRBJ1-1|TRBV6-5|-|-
CAIAQGLNTEAFF
TGTGCCATCGCCCAGGGGCTGAACACTGAAGCTTTCTTT
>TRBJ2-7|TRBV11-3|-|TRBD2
CASRIRGLADYEQYF
TGTGCCAGCAGGATCCGAGGACTAGCGGACTACGAGCAGTACTTC
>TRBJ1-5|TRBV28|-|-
CASSSPAPGTNQPQHF
TGTGCCAGCAGTTCCCCGGCCCCAGGCACCAATCAGCCCCAGCATTTT
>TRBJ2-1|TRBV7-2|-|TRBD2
CASSLERTSVQFF
TGTGCCAGCAGCTTAGAGAGGACTAGCGTTCAGTTCTTC
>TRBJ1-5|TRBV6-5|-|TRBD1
CASSLTQGDNQPQHF
TGTGCCAGCAGCCTGACCCAGGGGGACAATCAGCCCCAGCATTTT
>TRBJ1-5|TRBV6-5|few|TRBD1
CASNALTGEAQHF
TGTGCCAGCAACGCACTCACAGGGGAAGCCCAGCATTTT
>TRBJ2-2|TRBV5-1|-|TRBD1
CATATGGNTGELFF
TGCGCCACCGCGACAGGGGGTAACACCGGGGAGCTGTTTTTT
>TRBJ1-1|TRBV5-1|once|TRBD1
CASSRDSPPEAFF
TGCGCCAGCAGCCGGGACAGTCCCCCTGAAGCTTTCTTT
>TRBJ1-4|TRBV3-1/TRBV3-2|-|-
CASSPSQGEKLFF
TGTGCCAGCAGCCCCAGCCAGGGTGAAAAACTGTTTTTT
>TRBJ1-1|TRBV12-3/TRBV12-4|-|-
CASSLIVSEAFF
TGTGCCAGCAGTTTGATAGTCTCGGAAGCTTTCTTT
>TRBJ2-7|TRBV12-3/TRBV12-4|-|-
CASRTGYEQYF
TGTGCCAGCCGCACAGGTTACGAGCAGTACTTC
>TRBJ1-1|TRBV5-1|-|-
CASSLQGGNTEAFF
TGCGCCAGCAGCTTGCAAGGCGGGAACACTGAAGCTTTCTTT
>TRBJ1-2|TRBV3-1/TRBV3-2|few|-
CASSQGQGLYGYTF
TGTGCCAGCAGCCAAGGTCAGGGTCTCTATGGCTACACCTTC
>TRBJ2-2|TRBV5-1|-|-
CASSSSGLKNTGELFF
TGCGCCAGCAGCTCCTCGGGACTGAAGAACACCGGGGAGCTGTTTTTT
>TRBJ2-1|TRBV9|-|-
CASSVGVRNEQFF
TGTGCCAGCAGCGTAGGCGTCCGCAATGAGCAGTTCTTC
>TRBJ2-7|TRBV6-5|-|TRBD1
CASRIGTGLTYEQYF
TGTGCCAGCAGAATTGGGACAGGGTTGACCTACGAGCAGTACTTC
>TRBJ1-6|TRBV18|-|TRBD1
CASSPRTGSVNSPLHF
TGTGCCAGCTCGCCAAGGACAGGGTCTGTGAATTCACCCCTCCACTTT
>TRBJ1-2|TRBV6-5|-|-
CASIKRGSLNYGYTF
TGTGCCAGCATCAAAAGGGGGTCCCTTAACTATGGCTACACCTTC
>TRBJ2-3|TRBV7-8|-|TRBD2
CASSPRGSGGASNTQYF
TGTGCCAGCAGTCCCAGAGGGAGCGGGGGAGCCTCAAATACGCAGTATTTT
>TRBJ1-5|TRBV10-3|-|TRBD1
CAISAAGTGGMGPQHF
TGTGCCATCAGCGCGGCCGGGACAGGGGGCATGGGGCCCCAGCATTTT
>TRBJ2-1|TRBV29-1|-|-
CSVEGGRRVDEQFF
TGCAGCGTTGAAGGGGGCAGGAGGGTCGATGAGCAGTTCTTC
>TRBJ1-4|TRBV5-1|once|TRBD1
CASSGGTATNEKLFF
TGCGCCAGCAGCGGTGGGACAGCAACTAATGAAAAACTGTTTTTT
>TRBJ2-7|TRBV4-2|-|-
CASSQGGRQFDEQYF
TGTGCCAGCAGCCAAGGGGGGAGGCAGTTCGACGAGCAGTACTTC
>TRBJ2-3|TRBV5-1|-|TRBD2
CASSTWTSGGTDTQYF
TGCGCCAGCAGTACTTGGACTAGCGGAGGCACAGATACGCAGTATTTT
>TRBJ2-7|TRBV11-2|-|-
CASSLQYEQYF
TGTGCCAGCAGCTTACAGTACGAGCAGTACTTC
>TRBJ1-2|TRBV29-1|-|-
CSVDVPGNYGYTF
TGCAGCGTTGATGTGCCAGGGAACTATGGCTACACCTTC